The entry below describes one T cell receptor beta chain. Its antigen is as yet unknown. The CDR3 is 13 residues long. Germline V gene data show CDR1 as LNHDA and CDR2 as SQIVND (reference sequence). Trimming pared 5 bases from V and 9 bases from J, leaving 14 bases between. This PCR relied on a set of 60 Vbeta primers and 13 Jbeta primers. Profiling relied on immunoSEQ multiplex PCR, and the TCRdb table lists in-frame clones only, not all of them. This sample has around 140,000 clones; over 65% occur once, and the top ten carry about 13%. The record originates from a study of cytomegalovirus exposure and HLA in healthy donors. Study information: As an earlier analysis found, around 190 million T cells yielded approximately 110 million unique TCR beta sequences.

Notes on the study in general: Among TCR beta chains, those listed as cytomegalovirus-associated numbered some 170.

Participants comprised healthy donors of bone marrow. The genes are TRBV19 and TRBJ2-1; the D gene is possibly TRBD2 (5 bases). What was sequenced was PBMCs. This TCR was recovered from a man aged 40-50 years in good health and CMV-seropositive. The CDR3 DNA reads TGTGCCAGTAGTGTCACTAGAAACGGTGAGCAGTTCTTC. Translating gives CASSVTRNGEQFF.